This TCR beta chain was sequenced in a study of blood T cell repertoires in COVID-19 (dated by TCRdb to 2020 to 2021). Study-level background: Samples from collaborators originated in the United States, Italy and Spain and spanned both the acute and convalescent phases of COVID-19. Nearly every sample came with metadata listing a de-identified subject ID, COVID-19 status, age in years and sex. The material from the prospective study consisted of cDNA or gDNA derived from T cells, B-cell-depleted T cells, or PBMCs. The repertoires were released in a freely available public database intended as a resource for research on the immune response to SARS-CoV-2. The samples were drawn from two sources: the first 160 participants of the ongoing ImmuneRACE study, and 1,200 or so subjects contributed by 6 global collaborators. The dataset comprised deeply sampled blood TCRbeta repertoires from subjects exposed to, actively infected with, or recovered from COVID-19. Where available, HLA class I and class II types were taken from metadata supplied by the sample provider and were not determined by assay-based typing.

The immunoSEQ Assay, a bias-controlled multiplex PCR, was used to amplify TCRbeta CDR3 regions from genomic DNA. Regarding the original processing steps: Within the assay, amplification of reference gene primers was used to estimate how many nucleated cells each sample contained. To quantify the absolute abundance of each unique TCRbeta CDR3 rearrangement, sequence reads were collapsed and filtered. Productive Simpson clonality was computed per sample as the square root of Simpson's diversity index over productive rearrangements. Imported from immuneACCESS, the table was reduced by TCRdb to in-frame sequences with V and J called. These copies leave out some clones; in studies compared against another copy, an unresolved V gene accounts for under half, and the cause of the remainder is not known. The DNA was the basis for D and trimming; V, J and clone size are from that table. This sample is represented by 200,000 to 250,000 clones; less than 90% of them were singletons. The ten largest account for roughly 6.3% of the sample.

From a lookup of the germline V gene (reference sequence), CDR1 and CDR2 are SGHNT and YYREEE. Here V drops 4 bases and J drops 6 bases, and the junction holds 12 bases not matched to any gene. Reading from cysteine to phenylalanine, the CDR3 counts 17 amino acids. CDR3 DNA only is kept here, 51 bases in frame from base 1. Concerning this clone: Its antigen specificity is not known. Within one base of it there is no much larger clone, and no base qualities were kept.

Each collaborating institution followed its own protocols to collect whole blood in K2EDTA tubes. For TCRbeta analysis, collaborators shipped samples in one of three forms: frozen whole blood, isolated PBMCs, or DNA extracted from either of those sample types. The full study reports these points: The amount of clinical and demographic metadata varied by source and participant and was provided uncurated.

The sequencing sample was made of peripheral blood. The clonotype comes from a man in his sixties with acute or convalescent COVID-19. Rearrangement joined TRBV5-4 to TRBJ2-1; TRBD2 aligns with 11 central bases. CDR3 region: CASSPTSGVVKGNEQFF. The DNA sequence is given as TGTGCCAGCAGCCCGACTAGCGGGGTAGTAAAGGGCAATGAGCAGTTCTTC.